These T cell receptor beta chains were read from a single sample in a study of control samples from healthy donors and cancer patients. TCRdb's copy holds only in-frame clones and misses some; the assay was immunoSEQ multiplex PCR. The table lists over 80,000 clones, roughly 86% of them singletons, with about 2% in the top ten. Sequencing used blood. The receptors derive from a man between 60 and 75 years old in good health. The CDR3 runs from the conserved cysteine through the conserved F or W.

v_gene: TRBV11-2; j_gene: TRBJ1-1; CDR3aa: CASSSSRGNTEAFF
v_gene: TRBV30; j_gene: TRBJ1-2; CDR3aa: CAWSRPPRNYGYTF
v_gene: TRBV30; j_gene: TRBJ2-3; CDR3aa: CAWDEGNRPDTQYF
v_gene: TRBV4-1; j_gene: TRBJ2-2; CDR3aa: CASSQQSLKTSGRTNTGELFF
v_gene: TRBV7-9; j_gene: TRBJ2-7; CDR3aa: CASSVYRDRSSYEQYF
v_gene: TRBV11-2; j_gene: TRBJ1-1; CDR3aa: CASSLAGQPNTEAFF
v_gene: TRBV5-1; j_gene: TRBJ2-2; CDR3aa: CASSLKGGAGELFF
v_gene: TRBV4-1; j_gene: TRBJ2-3; CDR3aa: CASSPDGGGTQYF
v_gene: TRBV5-1; j_gene: TRBJ2-7; CDR3aa: CASSLTANYEQYF
v_gene: TRBV2; j_gene: TRBJ2-3; CDR3aa: CASSGVRVVPDTQYF